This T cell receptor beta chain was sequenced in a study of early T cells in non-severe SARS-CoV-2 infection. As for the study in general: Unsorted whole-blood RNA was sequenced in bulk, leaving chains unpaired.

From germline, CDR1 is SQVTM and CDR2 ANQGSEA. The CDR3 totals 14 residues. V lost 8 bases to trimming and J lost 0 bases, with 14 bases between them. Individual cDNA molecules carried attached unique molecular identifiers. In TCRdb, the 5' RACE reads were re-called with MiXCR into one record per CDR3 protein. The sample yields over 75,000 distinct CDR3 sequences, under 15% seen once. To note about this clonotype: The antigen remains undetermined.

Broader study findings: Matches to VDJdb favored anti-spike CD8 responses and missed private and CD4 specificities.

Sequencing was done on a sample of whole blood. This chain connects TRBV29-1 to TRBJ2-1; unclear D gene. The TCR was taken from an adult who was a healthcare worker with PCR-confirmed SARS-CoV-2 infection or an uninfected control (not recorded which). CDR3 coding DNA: TGCAGCATTCTGGGGTGGGGCTCCTACAATGAGCAGTTCTTC. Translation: CSILGWGSYNEQFF.